Listed below are T cell receptor beta chains from one sample, sequenced in a study of blood T cells in healthy people across ages. From the 5' RACE reads, TCRdb called clonotypes with MiXCR, one entry per CDR3 protein. The sample consists of approximately 830,000 distinct CDR3 sequences, about 62% of them appearing once. The sequencing input was blood. The source of these receptors is a man aged 30 to 45 in good health. CDR3s include the opening cysteine and the closing phenylalanine or tryptophan. The D gene is left open where the match is weak. Clone size is stated in some rows and not others, as once, few, many or a class when expanded.

length	size	D	J	V	CDR3	DNA
15	few	TRBD1	TRBJ2-3	TRBV3-1	CASSQVQGAQGTQYF	TGTGCCAGCAGCCAAGTTCAGGGGGCGCAAGGGACGCAGTATTTT
20	.	TRBD2	TRBJ2-5	TRBV20-1	CSAEHSLGLAGASNQETQYF	TGCAGTGCGGAACACTCTTTAGGGCTAGCGGGGGCCTCCAACCAAGAGACCCAGTACTTC
12	.	.	TRBJ1-1	TRBV20-1	CSASGSGAEAFF	TGCAGTGCCTCCGGGTCGGGGGCTGAAGCTTTCTTT
17	.	TRBD1	TRBJ1-2	TRBV6-2/TRBV6-3	CASSYHLPGQGNYGYTF	TGTGCCAGCAGTTACCACCTACCCGGACAGGGTAATTATGGCTACACCTTC
12	.	.	TRBJ2-1	TRBV7-9	CAHKGPQETQFF	TGTGCACATAAGGGCCCCCAAGAGACCCAGTTCTTC
17	.	TRBD1	TRBJ2-5	TRBV28	CASSLARDRGPQETQYF	TGTGCCAGCAGTTTGGCCCGCGACAGGGGTCCACAAGAGACCCAGTACTTC
14	.	.	TRBJ2-2	TRBV4-2	CASSQPDSTGELFF	TGTGCCAGCAGCCAGCCCGACAGCACCGGGGAGCTGTTTTTT
16	.	.	TRBJ1-6	TRBV21-1	CASRDGGEGGNSPLHF	TGTGCCAGCAGGGACGGCGGTGAGGGAGGCAATTCACCCCTCCACTTT
12	.	.	TRBJ2-7	TRBV29-1	CSVTGRSDEQYF	TGCAGCGTGACAGGGAGGTCCGACGAGCAGTACTTC
17	few	TRBD1	TRBJ2-4	TRBV7-2	CASKISSISGQGNIQYF	TGTGCCAGCAAAATATCCAGCATTTCGGGACAGGGGAACATTCAGTACTTC
15	.	TRBD2	TRBJ2-5	TRBV9	CASSPMTSGEETQYF	TGTGCCAGCAGCCCGATGACTAGCGGGGAAGAGACCCAGTACTTC
18	.	TRBD2	TRBJ2-1	TRBV5-1	CASSLPHGRESSYNEQFF	TGCGCCAGCAGCTTGCCCCACGGGAGGGAGAGCTCCTACAATGAGCAGTTCTTC
15	once	TRBD2	TRBJ2-5	TRBV6-2/TRBV6-3	CATGLAGGSLETQYF	TGTGCCACCGGACTAGCGGGGGGATCCTTGGAGACCCAGTACTTC
19	.	TRBD2	TRBJ2-2	TRBV6-2/TRBV6-3	CASSYAPWGGAANTGELFF	TGTGCCAGCAGTTACGCGCCCTGGGGGGGAGCCGCGAACACCGGGGAGCTGTTTTTT
14	.	.	TRBJ2-3	TRBV29-1	CSAPVWPAVDTQYF	TGCAGCGCCCCGGTTTGGCCAGCGGTTGATACGCAGTATTTT
12	.	.	TRBJ2-3	TRBV5-1	CASSLDFSTQYF	TGCGCCAGCAGCTTGGACTTCAGCACGCAGTATTTT
14	.	.	TRBJ2-5	TRBV10-3	CAISGSSTQETQYF	TGTGCCATCTCCGGGTCCTCTACGCAAGAGACCCAGTACTTC
15	.	.	TRBJ2-7	TRBV29-1	CSVGPVLTSSCEQYF	TGCAGCGTTGGCCCCGTTCTAACGAGCTCCTGCGAGCAGTACTTC
13	.	.	TRBJ1-1	TRBV12-3/TRBV12-4	CASSRREDTEAFF	TGTGCCAGCAGTCGAAGGGAGGACACTGAAGCTTTCTTT
15	.	.	TRBJ2-7	TRBV6-6	CASSYSTRSAYEQYF	TGTGCCAGCAGTTACTCGACTCGCTCGGCCTACGAGCAGTACTTC
15	few	TRBD2	TRBJ2-1	TRBV20-1	CSAQSGGASYNEQFF	TGCAGTGCCCAAAGCGGGGGCGCCTCCTACAATGAGCAGTTCTTC
14	.	TRBD1	TRBJ2-2	TRBV29-1	CSVDRDRGTGELFF	TGCAGCGTTGACCGGGACAGGGGAACCGGGGAGCTGTTTTTT
15	many	.	TRBJ1-2	TRBV9	CASSVASGRFYGYTF	TGTGCCAGCAGCGTAGCTTCGGGGCGGTTCTATGGCTACACCTTC
13	few	.	TRBJ2-1	TRBV5-1	CASSEPGGREQFF	TGCGCCAGCAGCGAACCGGGGGGCCGGGAGCAGTTCTTC
14	.	.	TRBJ2-7	TRBV10-3	CAIGGALGSYEQYF	TGTGCCATCGGGGGGGCCCTAGGGTCCTACGAGCAGTACTTC
14	.	TRBD1	TRBJ2-5	TRBV10-3	CAISETTGKETQYF	TGTGCCATCAGTGAAACGACAGGGAAAGAGACCCAGTACTTC
12	.	.	TRBJ2-3	TRBV28	CASSSLESTQYF	TGTGCCAGCAGTTCCCTTGAGAGTACGCAGTATTTT
19	.	.	TRBJ2-7	TRBV21-1	CASSKRSPDARRYSYEQYF	TGTGCCAGCAGCAAACGGTCACCTGACGCCCGAAGATATTCCTACGAGCAGTACTTC
15	.	.	TRBJ2-1	TRBV6-2/TRBV6-3	CASNVPRDLYNEQFF	TGTGCCAGCAACGTCCCCCGGGACTTATACAATGAGCAGTTCTTC
19	once	TRBD2	TRBJ2-2	TRBV12-3/TRBV12-4	CASSPLYGRGGRGTGELFF	TGTGCCAGCAGCCCCCTATACGGGCGGGGGGGTCGAGGCACCGGGGAGCTGTTTTTT
15	.	.	TRBJ2-7	TRBV4-3	CASSQERAPYYEQYF	TGCGCCAGCAGCCAAGAGAGGGCCCCCTACTACGAGCAGTACTTC
13	.	TRBD2	TRBJ2-5	TRBV11-2	CASSPSGKETQYF	TGTGCCAGCAGTCCTAGCGGGAAAGAGACCCAGTACTTC
19	.	.	TRBJ2-1	TRBV6-5	CASSYPRDTGSGDYNEQFF	TGTGCCAGCAGTTACCCCAGGGATACAGGGTCGGGGGATTACAATGAGCAGTTCTTC
16	.	.	TRBJ1-4	TRBV6-2/TRBV6-3	CASSYRIGTTNEKLFF	TGTGCCAGCAGTTACCGGATAGGAACAACTAATGAAAAACTGTTTTTT
14	.	.	TRBJ2-5	TRBV7-6	CASSLRGTKGAQYF	TGTGCCAGCAGCTTACGGGGGACAAAGGGTGCCCAGTACTTC
13	.	.	TRBJ2-7	TRBV12-3/TRBV12-4	CASSRTVSYEQYF	TGTGCCAGCAGTCGGACAGTCTCCTACGAGCAGTACTTC
15	once	.	TRBJ2-5	TRBV24-1	CATSDPTESGETQYF	TGTGCCACCAGTGACCCGACAGAGTCAGGAGAGACCCAGTACTTC
15	.	TRBD1	TRBJ2-5	TRBV11-2	CASSFARGLQETQYF	TGTGCCAGCAGCTTCGCCAGGGGGCTGCAAGAGACCCAGTACTTC
14	.	TRBD2	TRBJ2-1	TRBV12-3/TRBV12-4	CASSLRLAGNEQFF	TGTGCCAGCAGTTTAAGGCTAGCGGGGAATGAGCAGTTCTTC
15	few	TRBD1	TRBJ2-1	TRBV2	CASRQGPSSYNEQFF	TGTGCCAGCAGACAGGGGCCCAGCTCCTACAATGAGCAGTTCTTC
14	.	.	TRBJ2-1	TRBV2	CASSLLKPYNEQFF	TGTGCCAGCAGCTTATTAAAACCATACAATGAGCAGTTCTTC
15	.	.	TRBJ2-1	TRBV6-6	CASSYSITGDNEQFF	TGTGCCAGCAGTTACTCGATAACTGGGGACAATGAGCAGTTCTTC
14	.	TRBD1	TRBJ1-2	TRBV10-3	CAISGGTGFGGYTF	TGTGCCATCAGTGGCGGGACAGGGTTTGGTGGCTACACCTTC
13	.	.	TRBJ2-1	TRBV6-1	CASSEDLYNEQFF	TGTGCCAGCAGTGAAGACTTATACAATGAGCAGTTCTTC
17	.	TRBD1	TRBJ1-5	TRBV2	CASSLRDRAYSNQPQHF	TGTGCCAGCAGCCTACGGGACAGGGCTTATAGCAATCAGCCCCAGCATTTT
13	.	.	TRBJ2-7	TRBV12-3/TRBV12-4	CASSAGRVGEQYF	TGTGCCAGCAGCGCAGGCCGGGTAGGCGAGCAGTACTTC
19	once	TRBD1	TRBJ2-1	TRBV15	CATSRGFSRRTGIDNEQFF	TGTGCCACCAGCAGAGGGTTTAGTAGGCGGACAGGGATTGATAATGAGCAGTTCTTC
16	.	.	TRBJ1-5	TRBV16	CASSQRAGSGNQPQHF	TGTGCCAGCAGCCAAAGGGCTGGGTCGGGCAATCAGCCCCAGCATTTT
13	.	.	TRBJ2-7	TRBV2	CASSDPPIYEQYF	TGTGCCAGCAGTGACCCCCCGATCTACGAGCAGTACTTC
14	.	.	TRBJ2-3	TRBV6-1	CASSERRSTDTQYF	TGTGCCAGCAGTGAACGTCGATCCACAGATACGCAGTATTTT
16	.	TRBD1	TRBJ1-6	TRBV7-3	CASSLSDRFYNSPLHF	TGTGCCAGCAGCTTATCGGACAGGTTCTATAATTCACCCCTCCACTTT